Each of the 13 T cell receptor beta chains below was sequenced from the same sample in a study of identical twins. A single record per CDR3 protein comes from TCRdb applying MiXCR to the 5' RACE reads. The sample yields approximately 210,000 distinct CDR3 sequences, about 16% seen once. This same sample was also taken into another study, of T cells expressing NK-cell markers.

Material: CD8+ T cells sorted from blood. All receptors come from a woman younger than 35 in good health.

The chain carries TRBV5-5 and TRBJ1-2, with D uncertain. Trimming took 2 bases from V and 0 from J, leaving 11 bases between them. Germline lookup yields CDR1 SGHKS and CDR2 YYEKEE (reference sequence). The CDR3 runs 15 residues. In DNA, the CDR3 is TGTGCCAGCAGCTTTCAAAGGGCCCCTAACTATGGCTACACCTTC. It specifies CASSFQRAPNYGYTF.

This clonotype was detected only a few times. The chain carries TRBV5-1 and TRBJ2-5, with D possibly TRBD2 on 6 matching bases. This CDR3 is 17 amino acids long. With 1 base removed from V and 1 base from J, the gap between germline ends came to 17 bases. The V gene's germline CDR1 is SGHRS and CDR2 YFSETQ. The CDR3 DNA sequence: TGCGCCAGCAGCTTGCATTTGGATAGCGGCCTCCAAGAGACCCAGTACTTC. This gives the protein CASSLHLDSGLQETQYF.

This clonotype was detected a few times. The chain combines TRBV11-3 with TRBJ1-1; D is ambiguous. The CDR3 sequence is 12 residues long. V was pared by 7 bases and J by 4 bases, with 10 bases between. Germline V lookup: CDR1 SGHNT, CDR2 YENEEA. For the CDR3, the DNA is TGTGCCAGCAAATTGGGTGTCACTGAAGCTTTCTTT. As protein: CASKLGVTEAFF.

The chain employs TRBV7-8 and TRBJ2-6, with D possibly TRBD1 on 6 matching bases. The germline V gene has CDR1 SGHVS and CDR2 FQNEAQ. Between the trimmed V and J ends, which lost 6 bases and 0 bases, there was a span of 12 bases. The CDR3 has 16 amino acids. CDR3 in amino acids: CASRRQVNSGANVLTF. CDR3 bases: TGTGCCAGCAGGCGACAGGTCAACTCTGGGGCCAACGTCCTGACTTTC.

This clonotype occurred a few times. This chain joins TRBV7-8 and TRBJ1-5; 7 bases match TRBD1. The CDR3 covers 15 residues. Trimming at V came to 2 bases and at J to 3 bases, leaving 4 bases not matched to a gene. Germline CDR1 is SGHVS and CDR2 is FQNEAQ. The CDR3 DNA follows: TGTGCCAGCAGCTTATTGGGGACAGTCAATCAGCCCCAGCATTTT. Translating gives CASSLLGTVNQPQHF.

This clonotype has just a few counts. The chain links TRBV7-9 to TRBJ2-7, with a tentative D call TRBD2 (6 bases). Germline V gene sequence: CDR1 SEHNR, CDR2 FQNEAQ (reference sequence). The CDR3 is 13 residues long. Trimming left V 3 bases short and J 6 bases short, with 12 bases between. The CDR3 DNA is TGTGCCAGCAGCTTTCCCCTCGGGGGCGAGCAGTACTTC. Translating it yields CASSFPLGGEQYF. Complete variable domain (other parts from reference TRBV7-9 and TRBJ2-7): DTGVSQNPRHKITKRGQNVTFRCDPISEHNRLYWYRQTLGQGPEFLTYFQNEAQLEKSRLLSDRFSAERPKGSFSTLEIQRTEQGDSAMYLCASSFPLGGEQYFGPGTRLTVT.

The rearrangement links TRBV6-2 or TRBV6-3 to TRBJ2-7, with 11 bases matching TRBD1. The J segment lost 9 bases and the V segment lost 2 bases, leaving 12 bases of the junction unmatched. Per the germline V gene, CDR1 is MNHEY and CDR2 is SVGEGT. CDR3 length equals 16 residues. CDR3 region: CASSYRVGQGAQRQYF. CDR3 in DNA: TGTGCCAGCAGTTACAGAGTCGGACAGGGGGCGCAAAGGCAGTACTTC.

The chain combines TRBV12-3 or TRBV12-4 with TRBJ1-2; no firm D call. V was clipped by 10 bases and J by 4 bases, with 16 bases between them. This CDR3 has 13 amino acids. The CDR3 protein is CAILGVAFYGYTF. The CDR3 coding sequence is TGTGCCATACTTGGGGTAGCGTTCTATGGCTACACCTTC.

This chain joins TRBV2 and TRBJ2-2, with D perhaps matching TRBD1 (6 bases). CDR3 length: 15 residues. Germline V gene lookup returns CDR1 SNHLY and CDR2 FYNNEI. The V and J ends lost 11 bases and 4 bases respectively, with 20 bases between them. CDR3 in amino acids: CALNEGVVRTGELFF. The CDR3 nucleotides read TGTGCCCTCAATGAGGGGGTGGTGCGCACCGGGGAGCTGTTTTTT.

V and J are TRBV29-1 and TRBJ2-7, with D perhaps matching TRBD1 or TRBD2 (5 bases each). CDR1 and CDR2 from the germline V gene are SQVTM and ANQGSEA. The germline V and J ends were trimmed by 3 bases and 4 bases, with 10 bases remaining between them. CDR3 length: 12 residues. CDR3 DNA sequence: TGCAGCGTTGATGGGGACGGGTACGAGCAGTACTTC. This sequence encodes CSVDGDGYEQYF.

This chain joins TRBV3-1 and TRBJ1-1; tentative D call: TRBD1 (5 bases). Germline V gene lookup returns CDR1 LGHDT and CDR2 YNNKEL (reference sequence). This CDR3 has 16 amino acids. Trimming pared 1 base from V and 6 bases from J, leaving 18 bases between. The CDR3 is CASSQAAGPQTPEAFF. The DNA for the CDR3 is TGTGCCAGCAGCCAAGCTGCAGGGCCCCAGACGCCTGAAGCTTTCTTT.

This clonotype appeared a few times. The J gene is TRBJ2-5, the V gene TRBV6-2 or TRBV6-3, with 8 bases matching TRBD1. J gave up 1 base and V 5 bases, and 6 bases lay outside the gene matches. The CDR3 extends over 15 amino acids. From germline, CDR1 is MNHEY and CDR2 SVGEGT. CDR3 loop: CASSHPGTGQETQYF. The CDR3 DNA sequence: TGTGCCAGCAGTCACCCCGGGACAGGCCAAGAGACCCAGTACTTC.

A few counts support this clonotype. The chain combines TRBV20-1 with TRBJ2-5; 7 bases match TRBD2. Germline V gene data show CDR1 as DFQATT and CDR2 as SNEGSKA (reference sequence). CDR3 length equals 14 residues. V trimming: 5 bases; J trimming: 1 base; junction bases outside the gene matches: 7. This chain's CDR3 is CSAGVREPQETQYF. The CDR3, as DNA: TGCAGTGCTGGGGTGCGGGAGCCCCAAGAGACCCAGTACTTC.